The 23 T cell receptor beta chains below were found in one sample sequenced in a study of technical replicates of blood from several donors. Sequenced by immunoSEQ multiplex PCR; TCRdb stores in-frame clones only, minus some. The profile shows roughly 80,000 clones, about 89% of them singletons. The material sequenced was T cells isolated from PBMCs. The receptor source for this set is a human donor in good health.

The count of this clone is one. This CDR3 reads CAWSGAGSAMNTEAFF. The CDR3 DNA follows: TGTGCCTGGAGTGGGGCAGGGTCCGCCATGAACACTGAAGCTTTCTTT. This rearrangement joins TRBV30 to TRBJ1-1; D perhaps matches TRBD1 (5 bases). Germline lookup yields CDR1 GTSNPN and CDR2 SVGIG (reference sequence). Trimming removed 1 base from V and 0 bases from J, with 15 bases in between. CDR3 size: 16 residues.

CDR3 region: CASSYSRGGGTEAFF. As DNA, the CDR3 is TGTGCCAGCAGTTACTCGAGAGGGGGGGGCACTGAAGCTTTCTTT. The chain is built from TRBV6-5 and TRBJ1-1; TRBD1 is a possible D gene (6 bases). The germline V and J ends were trimmed by 0 bases and 4 bases, with 12 bases remaining between them. There are 15 residues in the CDR3. The V gene's germline CDR1 is MNHEY and CDR2 SVGAGI.

The chain recombines TRBV28 with TRBJ1-5; 9 bases agree with TRBD1. From germline, CDR1 is MDHEN and CDR2 SYDVKM. The CDR3 is made up of 16 amino acids. The ends lost 4 bases at V and 5 bases at J; junction bases unmatched: 9. CDR3 in amino acids: CASSSDVTGGDQPQHF. The CDR3 DNA follows: TGTGCCAGCAGTTCCGATGTGACAGGGGGGGATCAGCCCCAGCATTTT.

The chain joins TRBV7-3 to TRBJ2-3, with 8 nucleotides matching TRBD2. With 0 bases clipped from V and 4 bases from J, the junction kept 6 bases outside the gene matches. Germline V gene sequence: CDR1 SGHTA, CDR2 FQGTGA. The CDR3 length is 16 residues. The CDR3 loop is CASSLTPGLGADTQYF. CDR3 bases: TGTGCCAGCAGCTTAACTCCGGGACTAGGGGCAGATACGCAGTATTTT.

The chain has TRBV2 and TRBJ2-3; TRBD1 aligns across 8 bases. Trimming removed 8 bases from V and 2 bases from J; junction bases left unmatched: 6. The CDR3 contains 14 residues. Germline assignment: CDR1 SNHLY and CDR2 FYNNEI. The CDR3 sequence: CASLTGEFTDTQYF. For the CDR3, the DNA is TGTGCCAGCTTGACAGGGGAATTCACAGATACGCAGTATTTT.

This chain uses TRBV2 with TRBJ2-1; D is ambiguous. This CDR3 is 11 amino acids long. V lost 8 bases and J lost 4, with 6 bases in between. From germline, CDR1 is SNHLY and CDR2 FYNNEI. For the CDR3, the DNA is TGTGCCAGCTGGGCTTACAATGAGCAGTTCTTC. It specifies CASWAYNEQFF.

J is TRBJ2-3 and V is TRBV10-3, with D uncertain. Germline loops: CDR1 ENHRY, CDR2 SYGVKD. The CDR3 has 13 residues. The V end was cut by 3 bases, the J end by 0 bases, with 4 bases between. The CDR3 region is CAISDRSTDTQYF. The CDR3 region has the DNA TGTGCCATCAGTGATCGGAGCACAGATACGCAGTATTTT.

The chain links TRBV10-1 to TRBJ2-2; possibly TRBD1 for D (5 bases). The CDR3 has 13 residues. Trimming pared 4 bases from V and 4 bases from J, leaving 7 bases between. Germline CDR1 WNHNN, CDR2 SYGVQD (reference sequence). CDR3 nucleotide sequence: TGCGCCAGCAGTGCCCAGGGCACCGGGGAGCTGTTTTTT. Translation: CASSAQGTGELFF.

The CDR3 region is CASSDSNAGAAYEQYF. CDR3 bases: TGTGCCAGCAGTGACTCGAATGCGGGAGCCGCCTACGAGCAGTACTTC. This chain uses TRBV6-4 with TRBJ2-7; 7 bases are a match to TRBD2. The CDR3 consists of 16 residues. Germline assignment: CDR1 MRHNA and CDR2 SNTAGT. The V and J ends lost 0 bases and 2 bases, in that order; junction bases with no gene match: 7.

The V and J genes are TRBV9 and TRBJ2-3; 8 bases are shared with TRBD2. Unmatched junction bases numbered 17, after V lost 3 bases and J lost 2 bases. The CDR3 runs 19 residues. Germline values: CDR1 SGDLS, CDR2 YYNGEE. The CDR3 spells CASSARGGSSGLFTDTQYF. The CDR3 DNA reads TGTGCCAGCAGCGCACGAGGGGGTTCTAGCGGGCTTTTCACAGATACGCAGTATTTT.

This clone was seen a single time. This chain uses TRBV4-1 with TRBJ1-2, with 7 bases identical to TRBD1. Germline CDR1 MGHRA, CDR2 YSYEKL. V lost 0 bases and J lost 7; bases outside the gene matches: 8. There are 15 residues in the CDR3. The CDR3 loop reads CASSQDSTGFVGYTF. DNA for the CDR3: TGCGCCAGCAGCCAAGACTCGACAGGGTTTGTTGGCTACACCTTC.

This chain's CDR3 is CASSPAGRSIQYF. CDR3 sequence (DNA): TGCGCCAGCAGCCCGGCGGGGCGAAGCATTCAGTACTTC. The rearrangement joins TRBV10-1 to TRBJ2-4, with D possibly being TRBD2 (6 bases). The CDR3 is made up of 13 amino acids. CDR1 WNHNN and CDR2 SYGVQD come from the germline V gene (reference sequence). The V end lost 6 bases, the J end lost 9 bases, and 15 bases lay between the germline ends.

V and J are TRBV7-2 and TRBJ1-2; D may be TRBD1 (6 bases). The length of the CDR3 is 13 residues. Trimming left V 5 bases short and J 8 bases short, with 15 bases between. Germline CDR1 reads SGHTA; CDR2 reads FQGNSA. CDR3 sequence: CASSVTGTPGYTF. DNA for the CDR3: TGTGCCAGCAGCGTTACAGGGACCCCCGGCTACACCTTC.

The rearrangement uses TRBV11-2 and TRBJ2-2; no firm D call. Trimming removed 1 base from V and 1 base from J, with 4 bases in between. From germline, CDR1 is SGHAT and CDR2 FQNNGV. The CDR3 has 14 residues. The CDR3 loop reads CASSLARNTGELFF. In nucleotides, the CDR3 is TGTGCCAGCAGCTTAGCCAGGAACACCGGGGAGCTGTTTTTT.

The rearrangement joins TRBV2 to TRBJ2-7; D possibly corresponds to TRBD1 (6 bases). CDR3 length equals 13 residues. The germline CDR1 and CDR2 sequences are SNHLY and FYNNEI. Trimming took 2 bases from V and 3 from J, leaving 8 bases between them. CDR3 nucleotide sequence: TGTGCCAGCAGTGAAATACAGGGCTACGAGCAGTACTTC. It translates to CASSEIQGYEQYF.

This chain connects TRBV7-9 to TRBJ2-7; 10 nucleotides align to TRBD1. CDR3 length: 14 residues. V dropped 6 bases and J dropped 3; count of bases not matched to a gene: 5. Looked up from germline, CDR1 is SEHNR and CDR2 is FQNEAQ (reference sequence). This CDR3 reads CASRGDRGLYEQYF. The CDR3 DNA reads TGTGCCAGCAGGGGGGACAGGGGTCTCTACGAGCAGTACTTC.

The chain combines TRBV7-4 with TRBJ1-5, with 7 bases aligning to TRBD1. Germline loops: CDR1 SGHVT, CDR2 SQSDAQ. The CDR3 spans 14 residues. J was trimmed by 7 bases and V by 5 bases; bases with no gene match: 8. This CDR3 is CASSPGQVRQPQHF. The DNA of the CDR3 is TGTGCCAGCAGCCCTGGACAGGTAAGACAGCCCCAGCATTTT.

This sequence joins TRBV10-1 and TRBJ2-3, with 8 bases lining up with TRBD1. Trimming took 6 bases from V and 11 from J; bases not matched to a gene: 4. CDR3 length: 11 residues. The germline CDR1 and CDR2 sequences are WNHNN and SYGVQD (reference sequence). Written as DNA, the CDR3 is TGCGCCAGCAGCGGAGGACAGGGGCAGTATTTT. Protein sequence: CASSGGQGQYF.

The rearrangement uses TRBV28 and TRBJ2-3, with 10 bases fitting TRBD2. The CDR3 is 16 residues long. Germline V gene lookup returns CDR1 MDHEN and CDR2 SYDVKM. The junction had 7 bases not matched to a gene; V was cut back by 6 bases and J by 1 base. The CDR3 sequence: CASSPGLADGTDTQYF. The CDR3 bases are TGTGCCAGCAGCCCCGGACTAGCGGACGGCACAGATACGCAGTATTTT.

The chain is built from TRBV5-3 and TRBJ2-2; D gene uncertain. TRBV5-3 is identified as an open reading frame with a role that is uncertain. The CDR3 length is 12 residues. Trimming left V 3 bases short and J 3 bases short, with 3 bases between. CDR3 protein: CARSSYTGELFF. Written as DNA, the CDR3 is TGTGCCAGAAGCTCCTACACCGGGGAGCTGTTTTTT.

This clone was recorded once. V and J are TRBV10-3 and TRBJ1-5; 7 bases are shared with TRBD1. Germline trimming cut 3 bases from V and 11 bases from J; bases unmatched to any gene: 16. Germline CDR1 and CDR2: ENHRY and SYGVKD. The CDR3 length is 16 residues. CDR3 amino acids: CAISEGSGGFISAQHF. The CDR3 DNA reads as TGTGCCATCAGTGAAGGATCAGGGGGGTTTATATCCGCCCAGCATTTT.

The rearrangement uses TRBV9 and TRBJ2-6; a possible D gene is TRBD1 (7 bases). V gave up 0 bases and J gave up 0 bases, with 13 bases separating them. The length of the CDR3 is 18 residues. Germline-derived CDR1 and CDR2 are SGDLS and YYNGEE. This CDR3 reads CASSVEAGGSSGANVLTF. CDR3 in DNA: TGTGCCAGCAGCGTAGAAGCAGGGGGGAGCTCTGGGGCCAACGTCCTGACTTTC.

V is TRBV28 and J is TRBJ2-7; D unresolved. This CDR3 region has 15 residues. Germline V gene data show CDR1 as MDHEN and CDR2 as SYDVKM. Between the trimmed V and J ends, which lost 3 bases and 2 bases, there was a span of 14 bases. CDR3 bases: TGTGCCAGCAGTTTGTATGTAATAGTCCCCTACGAGCAGTACTTC. Its protein is CASSLYVIVPYEQYF.